The rows below give T cell receptor beta chains drawn from one sample of a study of identical twins. TCRdb reanalysed the 5' RACE reads using MiXCR and keeps one entry per CDR3 protein. The sample lists about 720,000 distinct CDR3 sequences; 8.6% were seen once. This sample also appeared in a second study, on yellow fever vaccine responses in identical twins.

Sequencing input: PBMCs. These receptor sequences come from a woman under 30 in good health. CDR3s leave out the opening cysteine and the closing phenylalanine or tryptophan. Only some rows state a clone size, as once, few, many or a class for expanded clones.

abundance: many; v_gene: TRBV29-1; len: 13; CDR3aa: SVVAGRTNTGELF
abundance: few; v_gene: TRBV6-1; len: 14; CDR3aa: ASSGYLQGTQETQY
abundance: few; v_gene: TRBV6-2/TRBV6-3; len: 13; CDR3aa: ASLIAGVGYNEQF
abundance: many; v_gene: TRBV24-1; len: 12; CDR3aa: ATSDEQGVGGYT
abundance: many; v_gene: TRBV28; len: 11; CDR3aa: ASRGVPYNEQF
abundance: many; v_gene: TRBV10-3; len: 15; CDR3aa: AISEGSGRGAKNIQY
abundance: NA; v_gene: TRBV10-3; len: 11; CDR3aa: AISGAGVGSAF
abundance: NA; v_gene: TRBV12-3/TRBV12-4; len: 14; CDR3aa: ASSPSVAGARETQY
abundance: NA; v_gene: TRBV2; len: 13; CDR3aa: ASVDRDSYNSPLH
abundance: NA; v_gene: TRBV27; len: 11; CDR3aa: ASRMTGAYEQY
abundance: few; v_gene: TRBV15; len: 14; CDR3aa: ATKTLAGLSTDTQY
abundance: NA; v_gene: TRBV7-8; len: 12; CDR3aa: ASSQGQVKIEQY
abundance: NA; v_gene: TRBV20-1; len: 13; CDR3aa: SAAHRVTKSETQY
abundance: NA; v_gene: TRBV7-9; len: 12; CDR3aa: ASSLSLAENEQF
abundance: many; v_gene: TRBV9; len: 13; CDR3aa: ASSQSGDPTDTQY
abundance: many; v_gene: TRBV3-1; len: 13; CDR3aa: ASSHPGGGEDTQY
abundance: NA; v_gene: TRBV29-1; len: 9; CDR3aa: SVVRNTEAF
abundance: few; v_gene: TRBV25-1; len: 10; CDR3aa: ASSEVRDGYT
abundance: few; v_gene: TRBV6-2/TRBV6-3; len: 14; CDR3aa: ASSYSNVAGGNEQF
abundance: many; v_gene: TRBV5-1; len: 12; CDR3aa: ASSLEFGAYEQY
abundance: few; v_gene: TRBV20-1; len: 11; CDR3aa: SARVGRDQPQH
abundance: few; v_gene: TRBV5-5; len: 12; CDR3aa: ASSLAFGFTEAF
abundance: NA; v_gene: TRBV6-1; len: 12; CDR3aa: ASSESSSAYEQY
abundance: NA; v_gene: TRBV10-2; len: 10; CDR3aa: ASTFTLSEQY
abundance: few; v_gene: TRBV6-5; len: 12; CDR3aa: ASSYGGRSYEQY
abundance: NA; v_gene: TRBV7-2; len: 12; CDR3aa: ASSLSFGDQPQH
abundance: NA; v_gene: TRBV20-1; len: 13; CDR3aa: SARVGGVTTGELF
abundance: few; v_gene: TRBV3-1; len: 13; CDR3aa: ASSQDFGQGQPQH
abundance: NA; v_gene: TRBV6-1; len: 12; CDR3aa: ASRPGQAVGKQF
abundance: many; v_gene: TRBV10-3; len: 12; CDR3aa: AIRVAGATDTQY
abundance: many; v_gene: TRBV3-1; len: 12; CDR3aa: ASSQRDKTYEQY
abundance: NA; v_gene: TRBV20-1; len: 12; CDR3aa: SASLAGGGYEQY
abundance: few; v_gene: TRBV6-2/TRBV6-3; len: 12; CDR3aa: ASSPAVDTGELF
abundance: many; v_gene: TRBV12-3/TRBV12-4; len: 11; CDR3aa: ASSLGQQETQY
abundance: many; v_gene: TRBV25-1; len: 11; CDR3aa: ASSRLAVYEQY
abundance: NA; v_gene: TRBV12-3/TRBV12-4; len: 11; CDR3aa: ASSFKRVNEQF
abundance: many; v_gene: TRBV5-1; len: 13; CDR3aa: ASSSVTAYTDTQY
abundance: NA; v_gene: TRBV6-1; len: 12; CDR3aa: ASLDRLSNSPLH
abundance: few; v_gene: TRBV7-8; len: 13; CDR3aa: ASSLVGGSQAQQY
abundance: many; v_gene: TRBV9; len: 14; CDR3aa: ASSVTSGGLYNEQF
abundance: few; v_gene: TRBV7-3; len: 13; CDR3aa: ASSRSGTSPDTQY
abundance: NA; v_gene: TRBV7-9; len: 12; CDR3aa: ASRGVAGHNEQF